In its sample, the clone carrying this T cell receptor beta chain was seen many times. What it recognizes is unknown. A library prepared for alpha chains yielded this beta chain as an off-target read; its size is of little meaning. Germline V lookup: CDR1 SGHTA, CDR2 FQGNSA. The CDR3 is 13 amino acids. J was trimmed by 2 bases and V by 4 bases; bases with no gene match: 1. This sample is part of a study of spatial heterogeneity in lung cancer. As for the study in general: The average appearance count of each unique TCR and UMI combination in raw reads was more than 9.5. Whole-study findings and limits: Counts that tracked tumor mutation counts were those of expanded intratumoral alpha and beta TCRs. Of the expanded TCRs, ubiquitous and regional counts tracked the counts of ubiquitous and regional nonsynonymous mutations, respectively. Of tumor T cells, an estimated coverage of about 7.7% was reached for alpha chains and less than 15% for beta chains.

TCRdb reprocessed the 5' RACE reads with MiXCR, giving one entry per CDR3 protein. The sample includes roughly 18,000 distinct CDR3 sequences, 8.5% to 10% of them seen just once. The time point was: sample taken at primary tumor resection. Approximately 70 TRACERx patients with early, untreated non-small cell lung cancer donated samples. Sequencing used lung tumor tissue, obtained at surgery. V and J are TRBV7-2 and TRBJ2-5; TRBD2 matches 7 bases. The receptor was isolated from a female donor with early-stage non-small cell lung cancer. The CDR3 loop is CASSSAGQETQYF. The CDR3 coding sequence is TGTGCCAGCAGCTCAGCGGGACAAGAGACCCAGTACTTC. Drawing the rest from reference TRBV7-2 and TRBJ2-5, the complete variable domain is GAGVSQSPSNKVTEKGKDVELRCDPISGHTALYWYRQSLGQGLEFLIYFQGNSAPDKSGLPSDRFSAERTGGSVSTLTIQRTQQEDSAVYLCASSSAGQETQYFGPGTRLLVL.